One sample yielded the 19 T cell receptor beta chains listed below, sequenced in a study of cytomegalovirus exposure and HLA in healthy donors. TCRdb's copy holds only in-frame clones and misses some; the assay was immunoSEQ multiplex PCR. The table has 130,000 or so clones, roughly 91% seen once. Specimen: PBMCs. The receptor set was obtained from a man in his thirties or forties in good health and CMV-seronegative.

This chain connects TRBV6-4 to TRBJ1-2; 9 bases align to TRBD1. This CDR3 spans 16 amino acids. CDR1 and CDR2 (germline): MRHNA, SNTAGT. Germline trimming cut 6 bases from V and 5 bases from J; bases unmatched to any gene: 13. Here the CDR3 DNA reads TGTGCCAGCAGCGAATCAACCGGGACAGGGAAATATGGCTACACCTTC. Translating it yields CASSESTGTGKYGYTF.

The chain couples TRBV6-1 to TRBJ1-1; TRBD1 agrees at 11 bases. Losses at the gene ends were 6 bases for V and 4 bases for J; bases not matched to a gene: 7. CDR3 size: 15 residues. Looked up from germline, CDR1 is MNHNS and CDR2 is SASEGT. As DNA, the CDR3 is TGTGCCAGCAGGGACAGGGGGCGCGGTAGCACTGAAGCTTTCTTT. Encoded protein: CASRDRGRGSTEAFF.

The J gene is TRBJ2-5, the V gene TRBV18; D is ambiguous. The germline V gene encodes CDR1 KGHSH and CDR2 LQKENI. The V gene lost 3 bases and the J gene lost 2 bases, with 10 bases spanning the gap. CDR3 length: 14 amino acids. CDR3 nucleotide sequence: TGTGCCAGCTCACCCCCCCCAGGACAAGAGACCCAGTACTTC. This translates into CASSPPPGQETQYF.

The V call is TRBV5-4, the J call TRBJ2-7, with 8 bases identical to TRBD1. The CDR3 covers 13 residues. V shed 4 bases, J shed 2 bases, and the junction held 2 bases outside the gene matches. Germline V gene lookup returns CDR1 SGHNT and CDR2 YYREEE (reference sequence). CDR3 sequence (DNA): TGTGCCAGCAGCCGACAGGGGACCTACGAGCAGTACTTC. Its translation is CASSRQGTYEQYF.

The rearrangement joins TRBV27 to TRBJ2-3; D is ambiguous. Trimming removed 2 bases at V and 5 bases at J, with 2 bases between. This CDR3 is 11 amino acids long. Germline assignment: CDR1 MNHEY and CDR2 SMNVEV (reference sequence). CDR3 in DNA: TGTGCCAGCAGTTTACAAGATACGCAGTATTTT. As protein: CASSLQDTQYF.

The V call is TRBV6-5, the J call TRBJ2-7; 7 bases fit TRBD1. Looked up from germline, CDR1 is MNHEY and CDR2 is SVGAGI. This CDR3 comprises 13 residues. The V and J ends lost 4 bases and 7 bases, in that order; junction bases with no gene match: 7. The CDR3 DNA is TGTGCCAGCAGTTCCGACAGGGCCCGGGAGCAGTACTTC. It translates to CASSSDRAREQYF.

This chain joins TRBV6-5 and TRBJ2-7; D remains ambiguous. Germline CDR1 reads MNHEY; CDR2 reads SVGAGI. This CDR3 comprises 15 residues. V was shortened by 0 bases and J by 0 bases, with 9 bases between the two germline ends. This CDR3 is CASSYSPRSSYEQYF. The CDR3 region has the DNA TGTGCCAGCAGTTACTCCCCCCGGAGCTCCTACGAGCAGTACTTC.

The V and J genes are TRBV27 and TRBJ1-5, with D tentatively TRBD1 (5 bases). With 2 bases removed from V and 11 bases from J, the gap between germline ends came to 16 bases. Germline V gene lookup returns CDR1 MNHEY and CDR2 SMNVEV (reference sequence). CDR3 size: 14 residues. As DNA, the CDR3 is TGTGCCAGCAGTTTAAGGGGCATTCGTGGAGCCCAGCATTTT. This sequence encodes CASSLRGIRGAQHF.

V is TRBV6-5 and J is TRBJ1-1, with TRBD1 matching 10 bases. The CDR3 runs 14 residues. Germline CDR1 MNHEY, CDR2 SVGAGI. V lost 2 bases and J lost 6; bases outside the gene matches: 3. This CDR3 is CASSYDRGLSEAFF. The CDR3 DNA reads TGTGCCAGCAGTTACGACAGGGGGCTCTCTGAAGCTTTCTTT.

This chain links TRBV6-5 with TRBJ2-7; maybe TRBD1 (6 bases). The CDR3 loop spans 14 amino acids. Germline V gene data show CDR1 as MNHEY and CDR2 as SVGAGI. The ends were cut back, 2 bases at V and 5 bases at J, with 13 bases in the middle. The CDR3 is CASSYRRGVDEQYF. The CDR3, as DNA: TGTGCCAGCAGTTACCGCAGGGGCGTCGACGAGCAGTACTTC.

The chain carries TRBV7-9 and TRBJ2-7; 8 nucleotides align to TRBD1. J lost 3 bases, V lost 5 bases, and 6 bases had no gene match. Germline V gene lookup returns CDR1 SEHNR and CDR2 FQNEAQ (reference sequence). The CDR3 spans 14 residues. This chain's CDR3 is CASSGQGPLYEQYF. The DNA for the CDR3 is TGTGCCAGCAGCGGACAGGGTCCCCTCTACGAGCAGTACTTC.

In nucleotides, the CDR3 is TGTGCCAGCAGCCGGGACAGGGTCCGAGGGACCGGGGAGCTGTTTTTT. It encodes CASSRDRVRGTGELFF. The chain is built from TRBV7-9 and TRBJ2-2; 9 bases align to TRBD1. The CDR3 totals 16 residues. Per germline, CDR1 SEHNR and CDR2 FQNEAQ (reference sequence). With V trimmed by 5 bases and J by 5 bases, 9 bases remained unmatched.

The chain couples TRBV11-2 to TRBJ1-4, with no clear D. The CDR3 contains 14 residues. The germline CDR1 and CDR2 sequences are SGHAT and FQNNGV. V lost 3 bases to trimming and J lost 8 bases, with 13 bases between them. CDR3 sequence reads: CASSFEAVGEKLFF. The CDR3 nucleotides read TGTGCCAGCAGCTTTGAAGCGGTCGGGGAAAAACTGTTTTTT. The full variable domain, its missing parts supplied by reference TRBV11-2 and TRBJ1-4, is EAGVAQSPRYKIIEKRQSVAFWCNPISGHATLYWYQQILGQGPKLLIQFQNNGVVDDSQLPKDRFSAERLKGVDSTLKIQPAKLEDSAVYLCASSFEAVGEKLFFGSGTQLSVL.

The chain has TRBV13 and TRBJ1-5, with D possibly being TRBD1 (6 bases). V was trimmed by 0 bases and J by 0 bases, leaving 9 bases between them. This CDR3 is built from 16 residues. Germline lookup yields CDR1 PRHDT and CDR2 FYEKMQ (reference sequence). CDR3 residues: CASSLGRGLSNQPQHF. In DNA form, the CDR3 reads TGTGCCAGCAGCTTAGGCAGGGGCCTTAGCAATCAGCCCCAGCATTTT.

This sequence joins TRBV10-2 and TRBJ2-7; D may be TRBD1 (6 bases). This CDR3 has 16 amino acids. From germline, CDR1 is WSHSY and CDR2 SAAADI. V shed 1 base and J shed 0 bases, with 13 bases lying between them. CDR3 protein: CASSEYGQRTSYEQYF. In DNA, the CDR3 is TGCGCCAGCAGTGAGTACGGACAGCGGACCTCCTACGAGCAGTACTTC.

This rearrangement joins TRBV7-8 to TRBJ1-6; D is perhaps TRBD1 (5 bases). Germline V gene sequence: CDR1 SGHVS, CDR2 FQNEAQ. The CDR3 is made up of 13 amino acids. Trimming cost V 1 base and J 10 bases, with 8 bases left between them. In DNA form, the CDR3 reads TGTGCCAGCAGCTTAGAGGGGTCCTCACCCCTCCACTTT. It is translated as CASSLEGSSPLHF.

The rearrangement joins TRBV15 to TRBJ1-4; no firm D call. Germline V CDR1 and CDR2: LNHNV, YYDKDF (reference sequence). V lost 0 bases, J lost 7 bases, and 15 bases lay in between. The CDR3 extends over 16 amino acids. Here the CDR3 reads CATSRDSGEIVEKLFF. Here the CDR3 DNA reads TGTGCCACCAGCAGAGATTCTGGGGAGATCGTTGAAAAACTGTTTTTT. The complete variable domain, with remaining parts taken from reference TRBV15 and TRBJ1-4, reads DAMVIQNPRYQVTQFGKPVTLSCSQTLNHNVMYWYQQKSSQAPKLLFHYYDKDFNNEADTPDNFQSRRPNTSFCFLDIRSPGLGDTAMYLCATSRDSGEIVEKLFFGSGTQLSVL.

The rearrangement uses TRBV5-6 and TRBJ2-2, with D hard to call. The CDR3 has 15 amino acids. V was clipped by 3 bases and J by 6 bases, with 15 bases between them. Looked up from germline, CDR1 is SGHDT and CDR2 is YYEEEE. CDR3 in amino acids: CASSSSALLSGELFF. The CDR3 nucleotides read TGTGCCAGCAGCTCTTCTGCCTTACTATCCGGGGAGCTGTTTTTT.

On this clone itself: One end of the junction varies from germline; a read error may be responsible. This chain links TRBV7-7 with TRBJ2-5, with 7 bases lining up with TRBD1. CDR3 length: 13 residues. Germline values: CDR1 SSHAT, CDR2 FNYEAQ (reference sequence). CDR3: CASSRDSQETQYF. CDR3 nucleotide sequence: TGTGCTAGCAGCCGGGACAGCCAAGAGACCCAGTACTTC. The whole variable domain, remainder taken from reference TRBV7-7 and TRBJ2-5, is GAGVSQSPRYKVTKRGQDVTLRCDPISSHATLYWYQQALGQGPEFLTYFNYEAQPDKSGLPSDRFSAERPEGSISTLTIQRTEQRDSAMYRCASSRDSQETQYFGPGTRLLVL.